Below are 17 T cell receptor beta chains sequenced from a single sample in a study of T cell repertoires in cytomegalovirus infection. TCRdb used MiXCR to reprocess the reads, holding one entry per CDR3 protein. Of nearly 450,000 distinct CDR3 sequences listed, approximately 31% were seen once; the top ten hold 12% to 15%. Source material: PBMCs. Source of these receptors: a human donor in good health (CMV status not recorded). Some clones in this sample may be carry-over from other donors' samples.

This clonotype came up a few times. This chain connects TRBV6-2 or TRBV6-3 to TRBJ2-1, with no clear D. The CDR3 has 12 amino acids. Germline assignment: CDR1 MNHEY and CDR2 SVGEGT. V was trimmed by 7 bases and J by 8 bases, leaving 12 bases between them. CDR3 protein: CASTPDLDEQFF. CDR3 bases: TGTGCCAGCACCCCTGATTTGGATGAGCAGTTCTTC.

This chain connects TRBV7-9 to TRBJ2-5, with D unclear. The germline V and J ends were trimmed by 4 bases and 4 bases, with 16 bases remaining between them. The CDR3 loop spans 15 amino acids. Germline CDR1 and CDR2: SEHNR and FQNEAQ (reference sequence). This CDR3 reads CASSSGSVDGETQYF. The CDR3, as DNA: TGTGCCAGCAGCTCTGGATCCGTAGATGGAGAGACCCAGTACTTC. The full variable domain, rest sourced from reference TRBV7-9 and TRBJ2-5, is DTGVSQNPRHKITKRGQNVTFRCDPISEHNRLYWYRQTLGQGPEFLTYFQNEAQLEKSRLLSDRFSAERPKGSFSTLEIQRTEQGDSAMYLCASSSGSVDGETQYFGPGTRLLVL.

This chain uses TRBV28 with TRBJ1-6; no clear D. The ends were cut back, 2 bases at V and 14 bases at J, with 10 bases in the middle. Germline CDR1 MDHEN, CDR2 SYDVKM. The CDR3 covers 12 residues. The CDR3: CASSLDDLSLHF. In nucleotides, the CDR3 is TGTGCCAGCAGTTTAGATGATTTGTCCCTCCACTTT.

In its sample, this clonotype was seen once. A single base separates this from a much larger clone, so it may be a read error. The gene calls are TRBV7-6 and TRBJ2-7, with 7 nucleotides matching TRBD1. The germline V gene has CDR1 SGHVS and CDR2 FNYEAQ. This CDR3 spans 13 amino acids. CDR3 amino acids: CASSAGTAYEHYF. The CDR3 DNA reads TGTGCCAGCAGCGCCGGGACAGCCTACGAGCATTACTTC.

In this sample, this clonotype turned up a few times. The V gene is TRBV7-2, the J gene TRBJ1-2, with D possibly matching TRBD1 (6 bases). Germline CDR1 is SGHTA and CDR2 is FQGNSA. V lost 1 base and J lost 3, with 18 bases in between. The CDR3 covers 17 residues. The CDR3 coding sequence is TGTGCCAGCAGCTTAGAGGGTACAGGGTACCGAGACTATGGCTACACCTTC. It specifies CASSLEGTGYRDYGYTF.

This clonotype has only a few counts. The CDR3 loop is CASSLERSTDTQYF. The DNA for the CDR3 is TGCGCCAGCAGCCTGGAGCGGAGCACAGATACGCAGTATTTT. V gene TRBV5-1 combines with J gene TRBJ2-3; perhaps TRBD2 as D (5 bases). V was shortened by 4 bases and J by 0 bases, with 9 bases between the two germline ends. Germline CDR1 and CDR2: SGHRS and YFSETQ. The CDR3 totals 14 residues.

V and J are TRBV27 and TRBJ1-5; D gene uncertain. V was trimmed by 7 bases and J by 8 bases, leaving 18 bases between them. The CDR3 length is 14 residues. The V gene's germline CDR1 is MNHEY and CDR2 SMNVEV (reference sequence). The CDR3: CASTKGKGMEPQHF. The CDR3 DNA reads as TGTGCCAGCACCAAAGGGAAGGGCATGGAGCCCCAGCATTTT.

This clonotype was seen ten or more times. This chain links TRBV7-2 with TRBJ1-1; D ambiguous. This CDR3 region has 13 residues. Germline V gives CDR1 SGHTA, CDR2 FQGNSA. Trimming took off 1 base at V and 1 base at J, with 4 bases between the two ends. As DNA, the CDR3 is TGTGCCAGCAGCTTAGGAAAGAACACTGAAGCTTTCTTT. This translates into CASSLGKNTEAFF.

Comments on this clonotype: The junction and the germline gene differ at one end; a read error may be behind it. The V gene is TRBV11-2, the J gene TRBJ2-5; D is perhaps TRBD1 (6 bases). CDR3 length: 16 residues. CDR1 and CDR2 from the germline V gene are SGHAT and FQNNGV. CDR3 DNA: TGTGACAGCAGCTTAGAAGGGGGTTTGTACCAAGAGACCCAGTACTTT. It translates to CDSSLEGGLYQETQYF.

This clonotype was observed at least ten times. This CDR3 reads CASSQARLATNEKLFF. The DNA of the CDR3 is TGCGCCAGCAGCCAAGCAAGACTAGCAACTAATGAAAAACTGTTTTTT. This chain joins TRBV4-1 and TRBJ1-4; D gene ambiguous. V was trimmed by 1 base and J by 0 bases, leaving 9 bases between them. In germline, CDR1 is MGHRA, CDR2 YSYEKL. The length of the CDR3 is 16 residues.

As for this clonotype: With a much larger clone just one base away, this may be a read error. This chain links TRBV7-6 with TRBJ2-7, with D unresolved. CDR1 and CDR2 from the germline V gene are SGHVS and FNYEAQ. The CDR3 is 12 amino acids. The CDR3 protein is CASSVLAYEQCF. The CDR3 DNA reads TGTGCCAGCAGCGTTTTAGCCTACGAGCAGTGCTTC.

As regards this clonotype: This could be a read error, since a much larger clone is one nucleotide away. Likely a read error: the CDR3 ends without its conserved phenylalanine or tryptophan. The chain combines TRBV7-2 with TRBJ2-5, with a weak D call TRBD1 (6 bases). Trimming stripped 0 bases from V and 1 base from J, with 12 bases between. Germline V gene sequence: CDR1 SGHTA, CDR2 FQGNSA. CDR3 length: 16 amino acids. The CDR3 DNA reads TGTGCCAGCAGCTTAGCGCTAGGACAGTCCCAAGAGACCCAGTACTGC. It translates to CASSLALGQSQETQYC.

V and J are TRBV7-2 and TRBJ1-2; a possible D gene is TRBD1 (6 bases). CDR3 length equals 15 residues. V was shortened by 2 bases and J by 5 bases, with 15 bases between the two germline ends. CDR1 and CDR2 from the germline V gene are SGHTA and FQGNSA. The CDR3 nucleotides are TGTGCCAGCAGCTTAAGAGGGGGTGGGAGTTATGGCTACACCTTC. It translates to CASSLRGGGSYGYTF.

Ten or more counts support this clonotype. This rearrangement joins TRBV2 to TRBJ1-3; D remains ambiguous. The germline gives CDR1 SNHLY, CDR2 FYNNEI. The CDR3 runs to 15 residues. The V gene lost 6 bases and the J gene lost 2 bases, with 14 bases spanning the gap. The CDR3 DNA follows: TGTGCCAGCAGCCTGACCGAGCAAGCTGGAAACACCATATATTTT. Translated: CASSLTEQAGNTIYF.

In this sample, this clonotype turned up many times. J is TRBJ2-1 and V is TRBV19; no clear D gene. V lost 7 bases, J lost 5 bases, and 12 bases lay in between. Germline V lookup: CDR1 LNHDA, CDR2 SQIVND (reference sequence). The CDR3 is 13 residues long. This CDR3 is CASNRNNDNEQFF. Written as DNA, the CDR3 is TGTGCCAGTAACAGAAATAATGACAATGAGCAGTTCTTC.

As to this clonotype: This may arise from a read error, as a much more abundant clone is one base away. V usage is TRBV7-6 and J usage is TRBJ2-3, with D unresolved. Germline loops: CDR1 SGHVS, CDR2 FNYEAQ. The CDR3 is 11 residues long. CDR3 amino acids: CASSATDTHYF. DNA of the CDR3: TGTGCCAGCAGCGCCACAGATACGCATTATTTT.

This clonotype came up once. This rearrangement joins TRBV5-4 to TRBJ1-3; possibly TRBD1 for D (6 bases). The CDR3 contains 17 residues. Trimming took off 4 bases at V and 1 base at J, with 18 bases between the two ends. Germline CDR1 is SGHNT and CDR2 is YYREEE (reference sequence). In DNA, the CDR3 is TGTGCCAGCAGCCCTAACCTCGCGGGGGCATCTGGAAACACCATATATTTT. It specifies CASSPNLAGASGNTIYF.